Shown below are 32 T cell receptor beta chains from a single sample sequenced in a study of cytomegalovirus exposure and HLA in healthy donors (dated by TCRdb to the late 2010s). The library was built by means of the immunoSEQ multiplex PCR assay. A mixture of 60 forward primers for TCR Vbeta segments and 13 reverse primers for TCR Jbeta segments was used in the multiplex PCR. Sourced from immuneACCESS, this table was stored by TCRdb with only in-frame sequences that have V and J called. A share of the clones is absent; for the studies checked, an unresolved V gene accounts for under half, and the remainder has no known explanation. A total of roughly 150,000 clones appear in this sample, 65% to 70% of them only once. The top ten hold under 11% of the sample. Source material: PBMCs. The source of these receptors is a man between 25 and 39 years old in good health and CMV-seropositive.

V gene TRBV10-3 combines with J gene TRBJ2-5; D perhaps matches TRBD2 (6 bases). V lost 4 bases and J lost 1, with 16 bases in between. Germline CDR1 and CDR2: ENHRY and SYGVKD. This CDR3 has 16 amino acids. The CDR3 sequence is CAISVSPRDFQETQYF. CDR3 coding DNA: TGTGCCATCAGTGTTAGCCCCCGGGACTTCCAAGAGACCCAGTACTTC.

The V and J genes are TRBV14 and TRBJ1-1; D gene unclear. The CDR3 length is 17 residues. V was pared by 1 base and J by 4 bases, with 19 bases between. From germline, CDR1 is SGHDN and CDR2 FVKESK. This CDR3 is CASSQVRPSGSSTEAFF. The CDR3 nucleotides read TGTGCCAGCAGCCAAGTCCGGCCGTCAGGCTCGAGCACTGAAGCTTTCTTT.

The V gene is TRBV6-5, the J gene TRBJ2-7; 10 nucleotides agree with TRBD2. Unmatched junction bases numbered 4, after V lost 0 bases and J lost 2 bases. Germline V gives CDR1 MNHEY, CDR2 SVGAGI. This CDR3 is built from 16 residues. CDR3 bases: TGTGCCAGCAGTTACTCCAGGACTAGCGGCACCTACGAGCAGTACTTC. Its translation is CASSYSRTSGTYEQYF.

The genes are TRBV4-1 and TRBJ2-1, with D possibly TRBD2 on 6 matching bases. V was shortened by 0 bases and J by 14 bases, with 14 bases between the two germline ends. Germline loops: CDR1 MGHRA, CDR2 YSYEKL. This CDR3 has 13 residues. In DNA form, the CDR3 reads TGCGCCAGCAGCCAAGATCCGGGGACGGGGGAGTTCTTC. Its protein product is CASSQDPGTGEFF.

V is TRBV6-5 and J is TRBJ1-2; D might be TRBD1 (5 bases). This CDR3 contains 12 residues. CDR1 and CDR2 (germline): MNHEY, SVGAGI. Deletions cut 6 bases from V and 8 bases from J, with 13 bases between. The CDR3 region has the DNA TGTGCCAGCAGGCGGGACCCGGAAGGCTACACCTTC. The encoded protein is CASRRDPEGYTF.

There are a few counts of this clone. This chain uses TRBV7-9 with TRBJ1-4; D may be TRBD1 (6 bases). Germline lookup yields CDR1 SEHNR and CDR2 FQNEAQ (reference sequence). The CDR3 consists of 13 residues. Trimming pared 7 bases from V and 7 bases from J, leaving 13 bases between. The CDR3 DNA sequence: TGTGCCAGCAAGGAGGCAGGGGTTGAAAAACTGTTTTTT. This encodes CASKEAGVEKLFF.

Only a few counts were recorded for this clone. J is TRBJ1-3 and V is TRBV5-3; D unresolved. TRBV5-3 is annotated as an ORF whose role is uncertain. The CDR3 contains 12 residues. V was cut by 7 bases and J by 5 bases, with 10 bases left in between. Written as DNA, the CDR3 is TGTGCCAGATGGAGGGTCCGAAACACCATATATTTT. The encoded protein is CARWRVRNTIYF.

This clone was seen only a few times. The chain has TRBV5-1 and TRBJ2-3; D unclear. The CDR3 has 10 residues. The germline V gene has CDR1 SGHRS and CDR2 YFSETQ. The ends were cut back, 7 bases at V and 10 bases at J, with 10 bases in the middle. The CDR3 DNA sequence: TGCGCCAGCGGAGACTCGGCGCAGTATTTT. This gives the protein CASGDSAQYF.

Turning to this clone: The junction and the germline gene differ at one end; a read error may be behind it. This chain joins TRBV7-9 and TRBJ2-6; 7 bases fit TRBD1. CDR1 is SEHNR, CDR2 FQNEAQ, per germline (reference sequence). The CDR3 runs 14 residues. The CDR3 region has the DNA TGTTCCAGCAGCCAGGGGGCTGGGGCCAACGTCCTGACTTTC. Its protein product is CSSSQGAGANVLTF.

The rearrangement joins TRBV2 to TRBJ2-1, with 12 bases lining up with TRBD2. The CDR3 covers 17 residues. The germline V gene has CDR1 SNHLY and CDR2 FYNNEI. V dropped 4 bases and J dropped 1; count of bases not matched to a gene: 5. The CDR3 DNA reads as TGTGCCAGCAGTGGATCCGGGACTAGCGGGTCCTACAATGAGCAGTTCTTC. Translation: CASSGSGTSGSYNEQFF.

The CDR3 is CASSERRGEQYF. The CDR3 DNA follows: TGTGCCAGCAGTGAAAGGAGAGGCGAGCAGTACTTC. The rearrangement links TRBV6-1 to TRBJ2-7, with D hard to call. V gave up 2 bases and J gave up 6 bases, with 8 bases separating them. Germline V lookup: CDR1 MNHNS, CDR2 SASEGT. The CDR3 is made up of 12 amino acids.

This clone appeared a few times. J is TRBJ2-3 and V is TRBV6-5, with 7 positions matching TRBD1. Germline assignment: CDR1 MNHEY and CDR2 SVGAGI. V trimming: 2 bases; J trimming: 1 base; junction bases outside the gene matches: 3. This CDR3 contains 15 residues. The CDR3 region is CASSYPGTGTDTQYF. As DNA, the CDR3 is TGTGCCAGCAGTTACCCCGGGACAGGCACAGATACGCAGTATTTT.

The sample holds a few counts of this clone. The chain recombines TRBV28 with TRBJ1-5; no firm D call. Germline values: CDR1 MDHEN, CDR2 SYDVKM. CDR3 size: 11 residues. Deletions cut 8 bases from V and 4 bases from J, with 6 bases between. The CDR3 loop is CASQDNQPQHF. The CDR3 region has the DNA TGTGCCAGCCAGGATAATCAGCCCCAGCATTTT.

V and J are TRBV5-1 and TRBJ1-1, with 8 nucleotides matching TRBD1. Unmatched junction bases numbered 4, after V lost 4 bases and J lost 2 bases. Germline CDR1 reads SGHRS; CDR2 reads YFSETQ. This CDR3 comprises 14 residues. Here the CDR3 reads CASSVQGGNTEAFF. In DNA, the CDR3 is TGCGCCAGCAGCGTACAGGGGGGTAACACTGAAGCTTTCTTT.

This sequence joins TRBV7-7 and TRBJ2-7; D may be TRBD2 (5 bases). V shed 5 bases and J shed 6 bases, with 14 bases lying between them. Per the germline V gene, CDR1 is SSHAT and CDR2 is FNYEAQ (reference sequence). The CDR3 contains 13 residues. In nucleotides, the CDR3 is TGTGCCAGCAGCCTCGGAGGCCTGAGCGAGCAGTACTTC. Encoded protein: CASSLGGLSEQYF.

This clone has just a few counts. The chain is built from TRBV11-2 and TRBJ2-3, with 11 bases lining up with TRBD2. The CDR3 contains 16 residues. V was clipped by 5 bases and J by 4 bases; unmatched bases: 8. The germline V gene encodes CDR1 SGHAT and CDR2 FQNNGV. CDR3 amino acids: CASSLSGRAGADTQYF. DNA for the CDR3: TGTGCCAGCAGCCTTAGCGGGAGGGCGGGCGCAGATACGCAGTATTTT.

This clone was seen a single time. This chain uses TRBV5-1 with TRBJ2-3, with TRBD2 as a possible D gene (5 bases). The CDR3 has 14 residues. Trimming shortened V by 0 bases and J by 2 bases, and 7 bases separated the two germline ends. Germline-derived CDR1 and CDR2 are SGHRS and YFSETQ. In nucleotides, the CDR3 is TGCGCCAGCAGCTTGGGACGGGACACAGATACGCAGTATTTT. It codes for CASSLGRDTDTQYF.

This chain joins TRBV7-6 and TRBJ1-6, with 7 nucleotides matching TRBD1. Trimming took 2 bases from V and 5 from J; bases not matched to a gene: 6. This CDR3 region has 16 residues. The germline CDR1 and CDR2 sequences are SGHVS and FNYEAQ. The CDR3 reads CASSLSGQIHNSPLHF. Here the CDR3 DNA reads TGTGCCAGCAGCTTATCGGGACAGATCCATAATTCACCCCTCCACTTT.

The chain combines TRBV2 with TRBJ2-7, with 12 nucleotides matching TRBD2. This CDR3 has 15 amino acids. V gave up 8 bases and J gave up 2 bases; unmatched junction bases: 7. From germline, CDR1 is SNHLY and CDR2 FYNNEI. The CDR3 DNA reads TGTGCCAGCGTGGGGACTAGCGGGCGTGCCTACGAGCAGTACTTC. Translating gives CASVGTSGRAYEQYF.

The rearrangement uses TRBV11-2 and TRBJ2-3; TRBD2 might be the D (5 bases). V gave up 2 bases and J gave up 14 bases, with 14 bases separating them. The germline V gene has CDR1 SGHAT and CDR2 FQNNGV. The CDR3 is 12 residues long. DNA of the CDR3: TGTGCCAGCAGCTTATACGGGGTCGCGTTGTATTTT. This codes for CASSLYGVALYF.

In this sample, this clone turned up a few times. The V gene is TRBV27, the J gene TRBJ1-1; D gene ambiguous. Germline loops: CDR1 MNHEY, CDR2 SMNVEV (reference sequence). The germline V and J ends were trimmed by 4 bases and 1 base, with 13 bases remaining between them. CDR3 length: 15 amino acids. CDR3 sequence: CASSWGGRENTEAFF. CDR3 DNA: TGTGCCAGCAGTTGGGGAGGACGGGAGAACACTGAAGCTTTCTTT.

The V call is TRBV7-9, the J call TRBJ2-1; 11 bases map to TRBD2. Germline loops: CDR1 SEHNR, CDR2 FQNEAQ (reference sequence). CDR3 size: 16 residues. J was trimmed by 5 bases and V by 5 bases; bases with no gene match: 8. The CDR3 DNA reads TGTGCCAGCAGCGGAACTAGCGGGAGTCTTCACAATGAGCAGTTCTTC. Translated, it gives CASSGTSGSLHNEQFF.

In its sample, this clone was seen a few times. This rearrangement joins TRBV2 to TRBJ2-2, with 9 positions matching TRBD2. The CDR3 is 14 residues long. The germline CDR1 and CDR2 sequences are SNHLY and FYNNEI. Trimming took 3 bases from V and 7 from J; bases not matched to a gene: 3. The DNA for the CDR3 is TGTGCCAGCAGTGAGGGGACTAGCTACGGGGAGCTGTTTTTT. Protein: CASSEGTSYGELFF.

This clone was recorded only once. This chain joins TRBV19 and TRBJ1-3, with 8 bases aligning to TRBD1. Looked up from germline, CDR1 is LNHDA and CDR2 is SQIVND (reference sequence). The CDR3 has 14 residues. V dropped 5 bases and J dropped 5; count of bases not matched to a gene: 5. In nucleotides, the CDR3 is TGTGCCAGTAGTCAGGGGGCTCGAAGAAACACCATATATTTT. Protein: CASSQGARRNTIYF.

The genes are TRBV19 and TRBJ2-3; 7 bases fit TRBD2. The V segment lost 3 bases and the J segment 3 bases; nucleotides outside the gene matches: 6. This CDR3 contains 15 residues. The germline gives CDR1 LNHDA, CDR2 SQIVND (reference sequence). The CDR3 nucleotides are TGTGCCAGTAGTATCTTGGGGGGGGAAACAGATACGCAGTATTTT. Translating it yields CASSILGGETDTQYF.

The rearrangement links TRBV5-4 to TRBJ2-1, with TRBD2 matching over 10 bases. CDR3 length: 14 amino acids. V lost 3 bases, J lost 5 bases, and 2 bases stayed unmatched. CDR1 and CDR2 from the germline V gene are SGHNT and YYREEE (reference sequence). The CDR3 DNA reads as TGTGCCAGCAGCTCCGGACTAGCGGACAATGAGCAGTTCTTC. Protein: CASSSGLADNEQFF.

V is TRBV5-1 and J is TRBJ2-7; D is perhaps TRBD2 (6 bases). Germline V gene data show CDR1 as SGHRS and CDR2 as YFSETQ. CDR3 size: 12 residues. V was pared by 5 bases and J by 2 bases, with 8 bases between. Here the CDR3 DNA reads TGCGCCAGCAGAACGGGGGCCTACGAGCAGTACTTC. Residues: CASRTGAYEQYF.

The chain links TRBV6-5 to TRBJ2-5; D is possibly TRBD1 (5 bases). The J call is in doubt because the DNA end fits TRBJ2-7 better. CDR3 length: 14 residues. CDR1 MNHEY and CDR2 SVGAGI come from the germline V gene. The CDR3 here is CASSYSRGSYEQYF. The CDR3 bases are TGTGCCAGCAGTTACTCAAGGGGCAGCTACGAGCAGTACTTC.

This clone was detected once. This chain uses TRBV7-3 with TRBJ2-7; 8 bases map to TRBD1. This CDR3 is 15 amino acids long. Germline CDR1 SGHTA, CDR2 FQGTGA. With 0 bases clipped from V and 7 bases from J, the junction kept 8 bases outside the gene matches. CDR3 bases: TGTGCCAGCAGCTTAACGGGACAGGCTTTTGAAGAGCAGTACTTC. Amino acids: CASSLTGQAFEEQYF.

This clone occurred a few times. V usage is TRBV5-6 and J usage is TRBJ2-1; no clear D gene. The V end was cut by 2 bases, the J end by 8 bases, with 5 bases between. The V gene's germline CDR1 is SGHDT and CDR2 YYEEEE. CDR3 length equals 11 residues. In nucleotides, the CDR3 is TGTGCCAGCAGCTTATATGATGAGCAGTTCTTC. Translation: CASSLYDEQFF. Using reference TRBV5-6 and TRBJ2-1 for the parts outside the CDR3, the full variable domain is DAGVTQSPTHLIKTRGQQVTLRCSPKSGHDTVSWYQQALGQGPQFIFQYYEEEERQRGNFPDRFSGHQFPNYSSELNVNALLLGDSALYLCASSLYDEQFFGPGTRLTVL.

V is TRBV5-1 and J is TRBJ2-3, with D possibly matching TRBD2 (6 bases). Germline values: CDR1 SGHRS, CDR2 YFSETQ. The V end was cut by 4 bases, the J end by 3 bases, with 12 bases between. This CDR3 contains 14 residues. The CDR3 nucleotides are TGCGCCAGCAGCCCGGCCGGGAGTACAGATACGCAGTATTTT. It translates to CASSPAGSTDTQYF.

The CDR3 coding sequence is TGTGCCATCAGCGGGACAGGGGGAAGCATGAACACTGAAGCTTTCTTT. This translates into CAISGTGGSMNTEAFF. The chain couples TRBV10-3 to TRBJ1-1; TRBD1 agrees at 11 bases. Germline V lookup: CDR1 ENHRY, CDR2 SYGVKD. V dropped 6 bases and J dropped 0; count of bases not matched to a gene: 6. The CDR3 sequence is 16 residues long.